Sequencing of this T cell receptor (beta chain) was carried out in a study of T cell changes during pregnancy in multiple sclerosis. Sequencing used immunoSEQ multiplex PCR; TCRdb keeps in-frame clones, though not all of them. The table records around 65,000 clones, 92% of them present only once. The ends were cut back, 7 bases at V and 2 bases at J, with 12 bases in the middle. The CDR3 spans 13 residues. Germline CDR1 is SGHVS and CDR2 is FQNEAQ. This clone showed up just once. The source is a female donor in good health, enrolled as a control in a pregnancy study. The chain links TRBV7-8 to TRBJ2-7; tentative D call: TRBD2 (6 bases). The material was peripheral blood, obtained in the second trimester of pregnancy. The CDR3 nucleotides read TGTGCCAGCACCGGGAGTAGGACCTACGAGCAGTACTTC. It specifies CASTGSRTYEQYF.